This T cell receptor beta chain derives from a study of blood T cell repertoires in COVID-19. Study context: PBMCs, B-cell-depleted T cells, or T cells were the source of the cDNA or gDNA that made up the material.

Clones were sequenced by immunoSEQ multiplex PCR, and TCRdb holds only the in-frame ones, with some missing. The repertoire includes roughly 360,000 clones, 87% of them detected once, and 1.3% sits in the top ten. Germline V CDR1 and CDR2: PRHDT, FYEKMQ (reference sequence). CDR3 size: 16 residues. V was pared by 1 base and J by 6 bases, with 4 bases of the junction left unmatched. This TCR derives from a man aged 25 to 40 who had recovered from COVID-19. The J gene is TRBJ2-7, the V gene TRBV13; TRBD2 matches at 15 bases. Material: PBMCs or T cells enriched from blood (not recorded which). The CDR3: CASSLEGLAGGGEQYF. The CDR3 region has the DNA TGTGCCAGCAGCTTAGAGGGACTAGCGGGGGGCGGCGAGCAGTACTTC.